This T cell receptor beta chain was sequenced in a study of cytomegalovirus exposure and HLA in healthy donors. The study's findings and limits: An observed cluster of highly shared sequence variants was recorded as a likely sequencing artifact. The study designated fewer than 200 TCR beta chains cytomegalovirus-associated. Some V segments (TRBV6-2 and TRBV6-3 among them) were excluded as indistinguishable. It has been reported that TCR beta sequences accurately predicted the HLA-A and HLA-B alleles of most subjects.

Germline V gene sequence: CDR1 MNHEY, CDR2 SMNVEV (reference sequence). Trimming cost V 5 bases and J 5 bases; bases outside gene matches: 8. There are 17 residues in the CDR3. This clone was seen only a few times. The antigen is not known. It was with 60 Vbeta and 13 Jbeta primers that the PCR ran. Assay used: immunoSEQ multiplex PCR; TCRdb lists only in-frame clones, some missing. The sample has approximately 100,000 clones; roughly 10% are singletons. The receptor's source is a man aged 45-60 years in good health and CMV-seropositive. The chain has TRBV27 and TRBJ2-2, with 13 bases aligning to TRBD2. Specimen: PBMCs. In DNA form, the CDR3 reads TGTGCCAGCAGTCTTGGAGGGACTAGCGGGACAACCGGGGAGCTGTTTTTT. This gives the protein CASSLGGTSGTTGELFF.